The T cell receptor beta chain described here comes from a study of PD-1 blockade in classical Hodgkin lymphoma. The data were produced by immunoSEQ multiplex PCR, yet TCRdb's version contains in-frame clones alone and is incomplete. The sample has about 40,000 clones; around four fifths are singletons. Germline CDR1 is KGHSH and CDR2 is LQKENI. This CDR3 has 14 amino acids. The V gene lost 5 bases and the J gene lost 2 bases, with 13 bases spanning the gap. All patients relapsed after autologous stem cell transplantation, and brentuximab vedotin exposure varied. The receptor comes from a human donor with classical Hodgkin lymphoma. The source material was peripheral blood mononuclear cells (PBMCs), sampled at baseline. The chain joins TRBV18 to TRBJ2-7; D possibly corresponds to TRBD1 (6 bases). CDR3 protein: CASSTKTGPYEQYF. The DNA of the CDR3 is TGTGCCAGCTCAACAAAGACAGGACCCTACGAGCAGTACTTC.